The 12 T cell receptor beta chains below were found in one sample sequenced in a study of CD8 T cells in ankylosing spondylitis. General study points: Characteristic of ankylosing spondylitis blood, it appeared, was a TCR beta motif comprising about eight highly homologous variants.

No antigens are known for them. A single record per CDR3 protein comes from TCRdb applying MiXCR to the 5' RACE reads. The sample holds over 600,000 distinct CDR3 sequences; around 19% are singletons and the top ten take about a fifth. Specimen: blood, either unsorted or a sorted T cell fraction (not recorded which). Source of these receptors: a male donor with ankylosing spondylitis.

The chain combines TRBV7-9 with TRBJ2-5; D may be TRBD2 (5 bases). CDR1 is SEHNR, CDR2 FQNEAQ, per germline (reference sequence). This CDR3 contains 17 residues. V was cut by 3 bases and J by 2 bases, with 19 bases left in between. CDR3 nucleotides: TGTGCCAGCAGCTTGAGGGAGTTTCGTAGAGGACAAGAGACCCAGTACTTC. Its translation is CASSLREFRRGQETQYF.

In its sample, this clonotype was seen a few times. The J gene is TRBJ2-4, the V gene TRBV11-3; 7 bases are shared with TRBD1. CDR1 is SGHNT and CDR2 is YENEEA in the germline V gene. After removal of 10 bases from V and 0 bases from J, the junction contained 9 bases not matched to a gene. This CDR3 comprises 15 residues. The CDR3 region has the DNA TGTGCCACCCCACTGACAGGGCTAGCCAAAAACATTCAGTACTTC. Its translation: CATPLTGLAKNIQYF.

This clonotype was observed a handful of times. The chain joins TRBV6-2 or TRBV6-3 to TRBJ1-2; 11 nucleotides agree with TRBD1. The germline gives CDR1 MNHEY, CDR2 SVGEGT. This CDR3 has 17 residues. V trimming: 2 bases; J trimming: 8 bases; junction bases outside the gene matches: 13. The CDR3 sequence: CASSYLALGQGAEGYTF. As DNA, the CDR3 is TGTGCCAGCAGTTACCTTGCCCTTGGACAGGGGGCTGAAGGCTACACCTTC.

This clonotype was counted a few times. V usage is TRBV6-1 and J usage is TRBJ1-1; 11 bases are a match to TRBD1. Trimming cost V 0 bases and J 5 bases; bases outside gene matches: 2. The CDR3 runs to 15 residues. Per the germline V gene, CDR1 is MNHNS and CDR2 is SASEGT. CDR3 bases: TGTGCCAGCAGTGAAGCGGGGACAGGGGGAACTGAAGCTTTCTTT. It yields the protein CASSEAGTGGTEAFF.

This clonotype was observed at least ten times. The chain joins TRBV20-1 to TRBJ2-1; D is uncertain. The CDR3 consists of 14 residues. Germline CDR1 and CDR2: DFQATT and SNEGSKA (reference sequence). The ends were cut back, 5 bases at V and 0 bases at J, with 11 bases in the middle. Here the CDR3 DNA reads TGCAGTGCTTATACTGGCGACTCCTACAATGAGCAGTTCTTC. The encoded protein is CSAYTGDSYNEQFF.

There are a few counts of this clonotype. The rearrangement links TRBV9 to TRBJ2-3; possibly TRBD1 for D (5 bases). This CDR3 has 16 amino acids. Germline V gene data show CDR1 as SGDLS and CDR2 as YYNGEE. V gave up 0 bases and J gave up 2 bases, with 13 bases separating them. CDR3 coding DNA: TGTGCCAGCAGCGTAGGCCAGGGCGGACCCACAGATACGCAGTATTTT. This encodes CASSVGQGGPTDTQYF.

This clonotype was picked up a small number of times. V usage is TRBV6-5 and J usage is TRBJ2-4; the match to TRBD1 covers 7 bases. Germline loops: CDR1 MNHEY, CDR2 SVGAGI. The CDR3 spans 18 residues. V was pared by 4 bases and J by 3 bases, with 15 bases of the junction left unmatched. The CDR3 loop reads CASSSPSSDRVDKNIQYF. The CDR3 DNA is TGTGCCAGCAGTTCCCCTTCCTCCGACAGGGTTGACAAAAACATTCAGTACTTC.

The gene calls are TRBV10-3 and TRBJ2-5; TRBD2 aligns across 10 bases. In germline, CDR1 is ENHRY, CDR2 SYGVKD. V dropped 3 bases and J dropped 5; count of bases not matched to a gene: 12. This CDR3 comprises 17 residues. Written as DNA, the CDR3 is TGTGCCATCAGTGAAGGGCCCGGACTAGCGGAGGGGGAGACCCAGTACTTC. Amino acids: CAISEGPGLAEGETQYF.

The table lists this clonotype with a few counts. This chain connects TRBV7-2 to TRBJ1-2; D possibly corresponds to TRBD1 (6 bases). CDR3 length: 14 residues. The V end was cut by 10 bases, the J end by 7 bases, with 22 bases between. CDR1 is SGHTA and CDR2 is FQGNSA in the germline V gene. The CDR3 here is CATYRQERGSGYTF. The CDR3 nucleotides read TGTGCCACGTACCGACAGGAACGGGGCTCTGGCTACACCTTC. Full variable domain (outside the CDR3, taken from reference TRBV7-2 and TRBJ1-2): GAGVSQSPSNKVTEKGKDVELRCDPISGHTALYWYRQSLGQGLEFLIYFQGNSAPDKSGLPSDRFSAERTGGSVSTLTIQRTQQEDSAVYLCATYRQERGSGYTFGSGTRLTVV.

This clonotype occurred a few times. The genes are TRBV20-1 and TRBJ1-4, with a tentative D call TRBD1 (6 bases). This CDR3 has 18 residues. The V end lost 0 bases, the J end lost 3 bases, and 20 bases lay between the germline ends. Per the germline V gene, CDR1 is DFQATT and CDR2 is SNEGSKA (reference sequence). CDR3 DNA: TGCAGTGCTAGAGATATGGGGGGCGCAGACCCACCTAATGAAAAACTGTTTTTT. Its protein is CSARDMGGADPPNEKLFF.

The rearrangement links TRBV6-5 to TRBJ2-7; D might be TRBD1 (6 bases). The CDR3 length is 16 residues. The V end was cut by 0 bases, the J end by 4 bases, with 16 bases between. Germline CDR1 reads MNHEY; CDR2 reads SVGAGI. CDR3: CASSYSSGTRSYEQYF. DNA of the CDR3: TGTGCCAGCAGTTACTCTTCCGGGACAAGATCTTACGAGCAGTACTTC.

This chain joins TRBV6-2 or TRBV6-3 and TRBJ2-1; 7 bases are shared with TRBD2. J gave up 8 bases and V 5 bases, and 9 bases lay outside the gene matches. The CDR3 has 14 amino acids. Germline CDR1 reads MNHEY; CDR2 reads SVGEGT. The DNA of the CDR3 is TGTGCCAGCAGTGCGAGCGGGATTTCCGATGAGCAGTTCTTC. This codes for CASSASGISDEQFF.